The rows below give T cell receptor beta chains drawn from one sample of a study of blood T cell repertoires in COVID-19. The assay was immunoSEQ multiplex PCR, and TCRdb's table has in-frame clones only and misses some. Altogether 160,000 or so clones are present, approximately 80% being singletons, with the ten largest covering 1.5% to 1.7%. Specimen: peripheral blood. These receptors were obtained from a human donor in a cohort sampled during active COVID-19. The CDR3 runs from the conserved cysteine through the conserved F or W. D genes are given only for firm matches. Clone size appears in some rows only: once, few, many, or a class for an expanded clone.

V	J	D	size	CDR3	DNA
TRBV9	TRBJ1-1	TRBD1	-	CASSATGDTEAFF	TGTGCCAGCAGCGCCACAGGGGACACTGAAGCTTTCTTT
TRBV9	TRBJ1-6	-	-	CASSSGGGSGNSPLHF	TGTGCCAGCAGCTCCGGGGGGGGGTCAGGGAATTCACCCCTCCACTTT
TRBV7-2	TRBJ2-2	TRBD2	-	CASSFSSGGNTGELFF	TGTGCCAGCAGCTTTTCTAGCGGGGGGAACACCGGGGAGCTGTTTTTT
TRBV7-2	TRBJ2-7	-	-	CASSFLDSTYEQYF	TGTGCCAGCAGCTTCCTGGACAGCACCTACGAGCAGTACTTC
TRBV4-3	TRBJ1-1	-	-	CASSQEKGHINTEAFF	TGCGCCAGCAGCCAAGAAAAAGGACACATAAACACTGAAGCTTTCTTT
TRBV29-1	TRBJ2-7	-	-	CSPVPSGAPSSTRVYEQYF	TGCAGCCCCGTCCCTTCAGGGGCCCCTTCGTCTACGCGGGTCTACGAGCAGTACTTC
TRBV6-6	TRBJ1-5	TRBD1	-	CASSYSGQGLQPQHF	TGTGCCAGCAGTTACTCGGGACAGGGTCTACAGCCCCAGCATTTT
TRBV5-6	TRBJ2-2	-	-	CASSFRRGQNTGELFF	TGTGCCAGCAGCTTCCGGCGGGGTCAGAACACCGGGGAGCTGTTTTTT
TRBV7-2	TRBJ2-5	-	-	CASSLGVRETQYF	TGTGCCAGCAGCTTAGGTGTGCGGGAGACCCAGTACTTC
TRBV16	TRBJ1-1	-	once	CASSPGSLTEAFF	TGTGCCAGCAGCCCAGGGTCTCTCACTGAAGCTTTCTTT
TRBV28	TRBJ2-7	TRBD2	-	CASSPPPRLAGATEQYF	TGTGCCAGCAGTCCGCCCCCAAGACTAGCGGGAGCTACCGAGCAGTACTTC
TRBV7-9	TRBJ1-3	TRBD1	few	CASSWLTGAGGNTIYF	TGTGCCAGCAGCTGGCTGACAGGGGCCGGTGGAAACACCATATATTTT
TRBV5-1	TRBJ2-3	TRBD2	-	CASSLGRGGGADTQYF	TGCGCCAGCAGCTTGGGCCGCGGGGGTGGGGCAGATACGCAGTATTTT
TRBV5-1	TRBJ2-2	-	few	CASSRDSTNTGELFF	TGCGCCAGCAGCCGGGACTCTACGAACACCGGGGAGCTGTTTTTT
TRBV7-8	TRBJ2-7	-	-	CASSPREYEQYF	TGTGCCAGCAGCCCTCGGGAATACGAGCAGTACTTC
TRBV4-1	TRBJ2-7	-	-	CASSLQETYEQYF	TGCGCCAGCAGCCTACAGGAAACCTACGAGCAGTACTTC
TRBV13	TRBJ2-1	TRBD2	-	CASSPPRTSSIRDEQFF	TGTGCCAGCAGCCCCCCTCGGACTAGTTCTATTCGGGATGAGCAGTTCTTC
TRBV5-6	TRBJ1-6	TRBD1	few	CASSEGTGSSYNSPLHF	TGTGCCAGCAGCGAAGGGACAGGGAGCTCCTATAATTCACCCCTCCACTTT
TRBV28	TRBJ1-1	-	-	CASTGDMNTEAFF	TGTGCCAGCACGGGAGATATGAACACTGAAGCTTTCTTT
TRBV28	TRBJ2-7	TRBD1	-	CASRSPGGPYYEQYF	TGTGCCAGCAGATCTCCAGGGGGACCGTACTACGAGCAGTACTTC
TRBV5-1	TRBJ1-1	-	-	CASSLNGMGNTEAFF	TGCGCCAGCAGCTTGAACGGGATGGGGAACACTGAAGCTTTCTTT
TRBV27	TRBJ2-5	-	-	CASSLAGGLRETQYF	TGTGCCAGCAGTTTAGCCGGGGGACTCCGGGAGACCCAGTACTTC
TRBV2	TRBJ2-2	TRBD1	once	CASRGQGASGELFF	TGTGCCAGCAGGGGACAGGGGGCCAGCGGGGAGCTGTTTTTT
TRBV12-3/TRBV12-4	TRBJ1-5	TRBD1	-	CASRDRVYQPQHF	TGTGCCAGCAGAGACAGGGTATATCAGCCCCAGCATTTT
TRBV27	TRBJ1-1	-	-	CASSSNLATEAFF	TGTGCCAGCAGCAGTAACCTCGCAACTGAAGCTTTCTTT
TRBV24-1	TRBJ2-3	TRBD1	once	CATSEAGTGTDTQYF	TGTGCCACCAGTGAGGCCGGGACAGGGACAGATACGCAGTATTTT
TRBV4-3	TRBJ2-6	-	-	CASSQERGRASGANVLTF	TGCGCCAGCAGCCAAGAGAGGGGGAGGGCCTCTGGGGCCAACGTCCTGACTTTC
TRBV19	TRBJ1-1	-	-	CASSIIPFDRRDTEAFF	TGTGCCAGTAGTATCATCCCCTTCGACAGGCGGGACACTGAAGCTTTCTTT
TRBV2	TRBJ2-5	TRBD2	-	CACRFRAGVYETQYF	TGTGCCTGCCGTTTTAGGGCGGGAGTATATGAGACCCAGTACTTC
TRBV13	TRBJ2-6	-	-	CARGSGPGANVLTF	TGTGCCAGGGGGTCAGGGCCTGGGGCCAACGTCCTGACTTTC
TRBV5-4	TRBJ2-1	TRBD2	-	CASSSSGRGYNEQFF	TGTGCCAGCAGCTCTAGCGGGAGGGGTTACAATGAGCAGTTCTTC
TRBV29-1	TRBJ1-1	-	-	CSVEKLEDTEAFF	TGCAGCGTTGAAAAACTGGAGGACACTGAAGCTTTCTTT
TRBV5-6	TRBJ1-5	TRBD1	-	CASSQGQVNQPQHF	TGTGCCAGCAGCCAGGGACAGGTCAATCAGCCCCAGCATTTT
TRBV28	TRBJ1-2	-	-	CATHQRADGYTF	TGTGCCACCCACCAGAGGGCGGATGGCTACACCTTC
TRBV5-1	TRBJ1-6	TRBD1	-	CASSPGQGGSPLHF	TGCGCCAGCAGCCCTGGACAGGGAGGTTCACCCCTCCACTTT
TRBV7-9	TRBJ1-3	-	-	CASSLAQGSGNTIYF	TGTGCCAGCAGCTTAGCTCAGGGATCTGGAAACACCATATATTTT
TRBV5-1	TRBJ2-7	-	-	CASSLTPPGEKDEQYF	TGCGCCAGCAGCTTAACCCCGCCAGGGGAAAAAGACGAGCAGTACTTC
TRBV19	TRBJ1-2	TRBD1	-	CATSAQGASGYTF	TGTGCCACATCGGCACAGGGGGCGTCGGGCTACACCTTC
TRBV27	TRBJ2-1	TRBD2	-	CASSPPSGGAYEQFF	TGTGCCAGCAGTCCCCCCAGCGGGGGGGCTTATGAGCAGTTCTTC
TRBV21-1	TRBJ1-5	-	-	CASTALMEGARNQPQHF	TGTGCCAGCACCGCCCTCATGGAGGGGGCCCGAAATCAGCCCCAGCATTTT
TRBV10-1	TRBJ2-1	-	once	CASSEAGPRGYNEQFF	TGCGCCAGCAGTGAGGCGGGACCGAGGGGTTACAATGAGCAGTTCTTC